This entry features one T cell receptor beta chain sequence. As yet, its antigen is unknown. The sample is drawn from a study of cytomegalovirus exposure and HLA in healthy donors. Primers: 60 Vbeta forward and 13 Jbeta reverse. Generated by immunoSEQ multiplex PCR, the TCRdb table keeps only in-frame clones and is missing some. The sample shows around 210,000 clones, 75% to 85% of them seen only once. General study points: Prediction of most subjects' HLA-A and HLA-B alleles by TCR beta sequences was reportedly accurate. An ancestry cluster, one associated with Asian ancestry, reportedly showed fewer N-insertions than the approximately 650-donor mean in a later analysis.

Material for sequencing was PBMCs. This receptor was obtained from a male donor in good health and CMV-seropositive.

CDR3 bases: TGCGCCAGCAGCCAAGACGGGACAGGGTCCTATAATTCACCCCTCCACTTT. Protein: CASSQDGTGSYNSPLHF. V usage is TRBV4-3 and J usage is TRBJ1-6; 9 nucleotides line up with TRBD1. CDR1 LGHNA and CDR2 YSLEER come from the germline V gene. The CDR3 is made up of 17 amino acids. V shed 0 bases and J 1 base; nucleotides not matched to a gene: 1.